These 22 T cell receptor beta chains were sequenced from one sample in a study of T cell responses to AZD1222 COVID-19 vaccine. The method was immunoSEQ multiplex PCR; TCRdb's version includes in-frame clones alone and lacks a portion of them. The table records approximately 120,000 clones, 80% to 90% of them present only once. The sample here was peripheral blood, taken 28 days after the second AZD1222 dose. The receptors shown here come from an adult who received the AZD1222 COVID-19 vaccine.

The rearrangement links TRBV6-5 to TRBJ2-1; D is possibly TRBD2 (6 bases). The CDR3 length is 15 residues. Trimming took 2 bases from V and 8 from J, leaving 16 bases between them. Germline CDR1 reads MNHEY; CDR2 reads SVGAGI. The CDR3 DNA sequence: TGTGCCAGCAGTTACCTCTCTAGCGTTGATTATGAGCAGTTCTTC. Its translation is CASSYLSSVDYEQFF.

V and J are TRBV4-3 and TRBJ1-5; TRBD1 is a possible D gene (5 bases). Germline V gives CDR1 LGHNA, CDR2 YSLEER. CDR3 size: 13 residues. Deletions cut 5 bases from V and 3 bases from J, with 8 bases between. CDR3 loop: CASSDSVNQPQHF. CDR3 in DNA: TGCGCCAGCAGCGACAGTGTCAATCAGCCCCAGCATTTT.

CDR3 coding DNA: TGTGCCAGCAGCCTCCTCGGACGGGGGGACACTGAAGCTTTCTTT. Amino acids: CASSLLGRGDTEAFF. The chain combines TRBV7-9 with TRBJ1-1; weak D call: TRBD1 (5 bases). The V gene's germline CDR1 is SEHNR and CDR2 FQNEAQ (reference sequence). The CDR3 has 15 amino acids. The ends were cut back, 5 bases at V and 3 bases at J, with 16 bases in the middle.

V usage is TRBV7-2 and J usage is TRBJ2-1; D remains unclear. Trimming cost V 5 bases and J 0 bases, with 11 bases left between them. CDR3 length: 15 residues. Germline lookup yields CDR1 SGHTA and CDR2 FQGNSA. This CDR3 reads CASSPDRGSYNEQFF. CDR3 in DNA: TGTGCCAGCAGCCCGGACCGCGGCTCCTACAATGAGCAGTTCTTC.

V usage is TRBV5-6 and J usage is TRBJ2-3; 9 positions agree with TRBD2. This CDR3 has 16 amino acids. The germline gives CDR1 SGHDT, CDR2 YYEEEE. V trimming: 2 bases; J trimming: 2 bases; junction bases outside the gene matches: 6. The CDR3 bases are TGTGCCAGCAGCTTCGGGGTAGCGGGGGCCACAGATACGCAGTATTTT. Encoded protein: CASSFGVAGATDTQYF.

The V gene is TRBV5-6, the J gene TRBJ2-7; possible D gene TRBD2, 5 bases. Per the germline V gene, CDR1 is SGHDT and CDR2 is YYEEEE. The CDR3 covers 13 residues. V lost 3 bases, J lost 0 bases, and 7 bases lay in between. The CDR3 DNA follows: TGTGCCAGCAGCTCGGGATTCTCCTACGAGCAGTACTTC. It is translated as CASSSGFSYEQYF.

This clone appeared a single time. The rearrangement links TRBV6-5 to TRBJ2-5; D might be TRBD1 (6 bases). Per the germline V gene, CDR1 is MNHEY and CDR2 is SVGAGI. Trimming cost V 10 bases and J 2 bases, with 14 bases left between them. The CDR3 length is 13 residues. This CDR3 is CAIRDGTQETQYF. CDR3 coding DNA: TGTGCCATCCGGGACGGGACACAAGAGACCCAGTACTTC.

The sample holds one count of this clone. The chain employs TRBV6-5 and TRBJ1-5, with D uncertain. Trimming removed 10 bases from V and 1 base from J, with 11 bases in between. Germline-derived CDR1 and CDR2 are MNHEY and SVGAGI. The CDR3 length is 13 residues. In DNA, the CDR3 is TGTGCCACCTCGTGGGGAAGCAATCAGCCCCAGCATTTT. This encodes CATSWGSNQPQHF.

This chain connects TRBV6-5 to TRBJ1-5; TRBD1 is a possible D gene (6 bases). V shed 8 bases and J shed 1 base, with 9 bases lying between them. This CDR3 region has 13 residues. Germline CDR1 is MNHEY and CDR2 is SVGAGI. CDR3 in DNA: TGTGCCAGCGGGAGGGGGAGCAATCAGCCCCAGCATTTT. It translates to CASGRGSNQPQHF.

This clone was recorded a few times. In DNA form, the CDR3 reads TGTGCCAGCACCAAAAGTGGCAGGCTTCACGGCTACACCTTC. Protein product: CASTKSGRLHGYTF. This chain uses TRBV6-5 with TRBJ1-2, with D uncertain. CDR1 is MNHEY and CDR2 is SVGAGI in the germline V gene. This CDR3 has 14 amino acids. With 7 bases removed from V and 8 bases from J, the gap between germline ends came to 20 bases.

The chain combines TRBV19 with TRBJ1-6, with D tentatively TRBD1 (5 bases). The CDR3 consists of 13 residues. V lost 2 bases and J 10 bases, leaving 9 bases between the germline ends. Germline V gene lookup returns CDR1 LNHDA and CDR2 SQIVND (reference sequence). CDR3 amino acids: CASSILEGSPLHF. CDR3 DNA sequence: TGTGCCAGTAGTATACTTGAGGGGTCACCCCTCCACTTT.

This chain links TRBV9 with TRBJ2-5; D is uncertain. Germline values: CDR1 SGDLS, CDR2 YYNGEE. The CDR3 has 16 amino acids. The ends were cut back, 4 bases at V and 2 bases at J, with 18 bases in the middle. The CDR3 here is CASSSRTAFAQETQYF. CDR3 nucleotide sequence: TGTGCCAGCAGCTCACGAACCGCGTTCGCTCAAGAGACCCAGTACTTC.

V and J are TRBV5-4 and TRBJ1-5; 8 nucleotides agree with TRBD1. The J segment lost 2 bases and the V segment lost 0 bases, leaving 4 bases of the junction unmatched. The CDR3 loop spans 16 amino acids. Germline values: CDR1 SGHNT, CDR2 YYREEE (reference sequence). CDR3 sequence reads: CASSLDRGFGNQPQHF. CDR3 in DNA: TGTGCCAGCAGCTTGGACAGGGGGTTTGGCAATCAGCCCCAGCATTTT.

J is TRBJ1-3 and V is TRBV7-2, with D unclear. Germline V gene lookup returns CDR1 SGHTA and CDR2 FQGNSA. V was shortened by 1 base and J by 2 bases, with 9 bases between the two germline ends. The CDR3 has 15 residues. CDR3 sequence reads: CASSLVSQTGNTIYF. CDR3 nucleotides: TGTGCCAGCAGCTTAGTCTCGCAGACTGGAAACACCATATATTTT.

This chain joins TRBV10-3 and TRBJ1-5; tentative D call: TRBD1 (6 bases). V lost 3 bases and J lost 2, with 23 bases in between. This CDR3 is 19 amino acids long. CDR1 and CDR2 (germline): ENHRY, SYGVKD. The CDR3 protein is CAISDVAGEGVFGNQPQHF. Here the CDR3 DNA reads TGTGCCATCAGTGACGTGGCAGGGGAGGGGGTATTTGGCAATCAGCCCCAGCATTTT.

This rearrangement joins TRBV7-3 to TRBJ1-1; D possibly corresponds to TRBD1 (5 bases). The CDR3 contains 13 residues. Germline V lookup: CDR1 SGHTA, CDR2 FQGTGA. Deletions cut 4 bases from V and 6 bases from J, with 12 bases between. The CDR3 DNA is TGTGCCAGCAGCTCCGCAGGGATCCCTGAAGCTTTCTTT. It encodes CASSSAGIPEAFF.

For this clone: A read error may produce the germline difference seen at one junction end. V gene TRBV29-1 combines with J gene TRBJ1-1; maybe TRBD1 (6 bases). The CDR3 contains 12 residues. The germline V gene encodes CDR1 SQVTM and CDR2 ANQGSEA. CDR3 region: CSVVRGATVAFF. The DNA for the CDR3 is TGCAGCGTTGTTAGGGGGGCGACTGTAGCTTTCTTT.

The CDR3 sequence is CASSSSWGLEQYF. The CDR3 bases are TGTGCCAGCAGCTCCTCGTGGGGTCTGGAGCAGTACTTC. The J gene is TRBJ2-7, the V gene TRBV11-2; no firm D call. Trimming pared 4 bases from V and 7 bases from J, leaving 14 bases between. Germline loops: CDR1 SGHAT, CDR2 FQNNGV. This CDR3 contains 13 residues. The whole variable domain, filled in from reference TRBV11-2 and TRBJ2-7, reads EAGVAQSPRYKIIEKRQSVAFWCNPISGHATLYWYQQILGQGPKLLIQFQNNGVVDDSQLPKDRFSAERLKGVDSTLKIQPAKLEDSAVYLCASSSSWGLEQYFGPGTRLTVT.

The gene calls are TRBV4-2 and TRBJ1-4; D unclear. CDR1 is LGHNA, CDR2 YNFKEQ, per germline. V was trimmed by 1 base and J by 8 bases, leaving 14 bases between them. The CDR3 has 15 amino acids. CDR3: CASSQGTADSEKLFF. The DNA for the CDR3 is TGTGCCAGCAGCCAAGGAACGGCAGACTCGGAAAAACTGTTTTTT.

The CDR3 nucleotides are TGCAGCGTTGGAATGGGGGCTGGGGGTTCGGGCGCTTCAGGGGAGCAGTACTTC. Its translation is CSVGMGAGGSGASGEQYF. The V and J genes are TRBV29-1 and TRBJ2-7; maybe TRBD1 (6 bases). The CDR3 is 18 amino acids. Germline V gene sequence: CDR1 SQVTM, CDR2 ANQGSEA. The germline V and J ends were trimmed by 4 bases and 7 bases, with 32 bases remaining between them.

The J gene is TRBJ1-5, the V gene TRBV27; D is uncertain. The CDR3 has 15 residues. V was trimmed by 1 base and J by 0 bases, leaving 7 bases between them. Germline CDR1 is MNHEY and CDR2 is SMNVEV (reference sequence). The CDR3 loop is CASSLYGYSNQPQHF. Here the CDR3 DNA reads TGTGCCAGCAGTTTATACGGTTATAGCAATCAGCCCCAGCATTTT.

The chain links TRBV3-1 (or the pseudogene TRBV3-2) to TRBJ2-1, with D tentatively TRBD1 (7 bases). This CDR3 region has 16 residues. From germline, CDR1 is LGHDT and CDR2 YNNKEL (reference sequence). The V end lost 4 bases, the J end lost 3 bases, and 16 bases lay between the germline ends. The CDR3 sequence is CASSLRGASLYNEQFF. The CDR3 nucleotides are TGTGCCAGCAGCCTCAGGGGGGCCTCACTCTACAATGAGCAGTTCTTC.